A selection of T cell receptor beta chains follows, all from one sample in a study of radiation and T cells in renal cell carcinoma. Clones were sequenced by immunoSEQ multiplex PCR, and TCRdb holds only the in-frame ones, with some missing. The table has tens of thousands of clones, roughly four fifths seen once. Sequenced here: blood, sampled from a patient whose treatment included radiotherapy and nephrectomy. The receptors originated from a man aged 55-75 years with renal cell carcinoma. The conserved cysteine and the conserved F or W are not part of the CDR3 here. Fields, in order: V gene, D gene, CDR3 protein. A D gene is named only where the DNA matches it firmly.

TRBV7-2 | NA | ASSSRTADTQY
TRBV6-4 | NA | ASSDFPKAGSSTKEGDEKLF
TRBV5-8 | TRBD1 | ASSLQGVGAENIQY
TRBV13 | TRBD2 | ASSLGSTSGSNEQF
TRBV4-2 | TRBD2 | ASSQDLGSGSLTDTQY
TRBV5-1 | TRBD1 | ASSSTGGGRETQY
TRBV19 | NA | ASSYGGTKNTEAF
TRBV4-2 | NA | ASSQVTAIEKLF
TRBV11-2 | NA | ASSLLSERTEAF
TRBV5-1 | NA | ASRAQGDSYEQY
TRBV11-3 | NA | ASSLERWGTQH
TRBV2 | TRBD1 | ASSLTGGGVEKLF
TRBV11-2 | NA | ASSSGDQETQY
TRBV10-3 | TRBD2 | AISEVSGGDAGELF
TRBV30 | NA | AWSQGSGDTQY
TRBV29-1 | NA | SVEEAGENEKLF
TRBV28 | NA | ASLGRVGTGELF
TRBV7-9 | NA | ASSSWVGGGSNQPQH
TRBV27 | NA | ASSLFGRAGHTEAF
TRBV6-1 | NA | ASRQAIEAF
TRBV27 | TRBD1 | ASGTGGRGYT
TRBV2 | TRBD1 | ASRTPGQGLNGYT
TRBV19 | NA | ASSIVGGTEAF